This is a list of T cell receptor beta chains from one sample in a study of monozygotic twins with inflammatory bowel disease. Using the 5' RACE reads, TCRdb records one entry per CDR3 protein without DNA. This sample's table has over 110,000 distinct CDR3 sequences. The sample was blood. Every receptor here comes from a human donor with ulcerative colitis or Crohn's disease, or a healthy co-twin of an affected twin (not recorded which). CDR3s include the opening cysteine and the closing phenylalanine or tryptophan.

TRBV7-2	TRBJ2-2	CASSFDRVDTGELFF
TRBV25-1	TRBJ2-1	CASRAGTPSYNEQFF
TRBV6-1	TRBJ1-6	CASSNQGVRNSPLHF
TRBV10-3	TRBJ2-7	CAISDLAGGPYEQYF
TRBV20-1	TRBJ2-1	CSARGQGARGEQFF
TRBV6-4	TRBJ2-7	CASSFLTIKIYEQYF
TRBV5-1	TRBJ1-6	CASRGASSYNSPLHF
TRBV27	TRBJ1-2	CASSLGGQHYGYTF
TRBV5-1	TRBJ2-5	CASSLGPSFYQETQYF
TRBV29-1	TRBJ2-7	CSAQIQEGYEQYF
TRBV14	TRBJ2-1	CASSRASTSYNEQFF
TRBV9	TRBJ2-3	CASSVAVGTQYF
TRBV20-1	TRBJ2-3	CSLNRGRNTDTQYF
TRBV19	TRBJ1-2	CASSINRRGQGTYGYTF
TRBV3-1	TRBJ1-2	CASSQVYPVRYGYTF
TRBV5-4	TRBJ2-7	CASSDRGQSSYEQYF
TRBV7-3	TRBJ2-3	CASSLNSAGNGAQYF
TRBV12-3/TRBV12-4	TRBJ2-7	CASSFSYEQYF
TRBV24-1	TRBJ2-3	CATSEDSTDTQYF
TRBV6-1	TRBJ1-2	CASTAGDRYYGYTF
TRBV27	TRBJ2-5	CASSPWTGEETQYF
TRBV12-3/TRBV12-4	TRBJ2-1	CASSLGPRSFF
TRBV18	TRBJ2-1	CASSPNAGGGYNEQFF
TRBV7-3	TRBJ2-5	CASSFSGASETQYF
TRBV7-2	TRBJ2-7	CASSSPYQGNEQYF
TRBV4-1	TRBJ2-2	CASSQEGAGGAGELFF
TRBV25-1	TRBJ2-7	CASSEIGVQEQYF
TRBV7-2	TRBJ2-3	CASSLAARDTQYF
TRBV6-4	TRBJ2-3	CASSDRAGGEVRTDTQYF
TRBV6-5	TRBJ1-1	CASSYPPQGGLNTEAFF
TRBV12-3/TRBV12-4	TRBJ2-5	CASSFARTGNVTQYF
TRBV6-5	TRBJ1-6	CASSYLGTGNAPLHF
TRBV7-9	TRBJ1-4	CASSPSARTNEKLFF
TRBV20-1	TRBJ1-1	CSARDVRGGNTEAFF
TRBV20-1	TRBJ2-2	CSAKEWDRGQAGELFF
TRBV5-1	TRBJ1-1	CASSPVALNTEAFF
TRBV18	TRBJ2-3	CASSLLDSPSTDTQYF